The 25 T cell receptor beta chains reported below all come from one sample, sequenced in a study of beta chain features in type 1 diabetes. The study reverse transcribed the entire isolated RNA, so it sequenced expressed TCRB transcripts. Here immunoSEQ multiplex PCR was the method, and the copy in TCRdb shows in-frame clones only, minus some. The repertoire has hundreds of thousands of clones, 30% of them found once; the top ten carry almost 0.065%. The specimen was naive CD4+ T cells from blood. The receptors originated from a man younger than 35 in good health.

This chain uses TRBV9 with TRBJ2-5; tentative D call: TRBD2 (6 bases). Germline V gene lookup returns CDR1 SGDLS and CDR2 YYNGEE. The CDR3 covers 16 residues. Between the trimmed V and J ends, which lost 4 bases and 0 bases, there was a span of 16 bases. CDR3 region: CASSPLGEAYQETQYF. Written as DNA, the CDR3 is TGTGCCAGCAGCCCCCTGGGGGAGGCGTACCAAGAGACCCAGTACTTC.

The rearrangement links TRBV4-2 to TRBJ1-5, with 8 bases aligning to TRBD1. This CDR3 is built from 15 residues. The germline V gene encodes CDR1 LGHNA and CDR2 YNFKEQ. The trim removed 4 bases at V and 3 bases at J, leaving 5 bases unmatched. The CDR3 region has the DNA TGTGCCAGCAGCCTGGGGACAGGCCTCAATCAGCCCCAGCATTTT. Protein sequence: CASSLGTGLNQPQHF.

V gene TRBV7-9 combines with J gene TRBJ2-7; D is possibly TRBD2 (6 bases). Looked up from germline, CDR1 is SEHNR and CDR2 is FQNEAQ (reference sequence). V shed 2 bases and J shed 2 bases, with 13 bases lying between them. The CDR3 spans 15 residues. CDR3 DNA sequence: TGTGCCAGCAGCTTACCGCGGGGCGGAGCCTACGAGCAGTACTTC. Its protein is CASSLPRGGAYEQYF.

This chain's CDR3 is CASSLNSGGLETQYF. The CDR3 nucleotides read TGTGCCAGCAGCTTAAATTCGGGCGGCTTGGAGACCCAGTACTTC. J is TRBJ2-5 and V is TRBV7-3, with D unclear. The CDR3 consists of 15 residues. Trimming left V 1 base short and J 5 bases short, with 14 bases between. The V gene's germline CDR1 is SGHTA and CDR2 FQGTGA.

The CDR3: CASSPALSQPQHF. CDR3 nucleotide sequence: TGCGCCAGCAGTCCTGCCCTGTCTCAGCCCCAGCATTTT. V and J are TRBV4-1 and TRBJ1-5; no reliable D call. The CDR3 contains 13 residues. Trimming took off 6 bases at V and 6 bases at J, with 12 bases between the two ends. Germline V gene data show CDR1 as MGHRA and CDR2 as YSYEKL.

The chain carries TRBV4-1 and TRBJ1-2; no clear D. The germline CDR1 and CDR2 sequences are MGHRA and YSYEKL. Trimming took off 0 bases at V and 7 bases at J, with 15 bases between the two ends. This CDR3 comprises 15 residues. The CDR3 nucleotides read TGCGCCAGCAGCCAAGATTGGCCGATGGTATCTGGCTACACCTTC. As protein: CASSQDWPMVSGYTF.

The chain joins TRBV5-4 to TRBJ2-1, with TRBD2 matching 10 bases. The CDR3 has 14 amino acids. Trimming took 0 bases from V and 12 from J; bases not matched to a gene: 6. Germline V gene lookup returns CDR1 SGHNT and CDR2 YYREEE (reference sequence). Here the CDR3 DNA reads TGTGCCAGCAGCTTGGCCTCGGGGACTAGCGCGCAGTTCTTC. It translates to CASSLASGTSAQFF.

This chain links TRBV18 with TRBJ2-1; 7 bases align to TRBD2. Trimming removed 5 bases from V and 4 bases from J; junction bases left unmatched: 5. The CDR3 covers 14 residues. From germline, CDR1 is KGHSH and CDR2 LQKENI. The CDR3 protein is CASSGSGPYNEQFF. In DNA, the CDR3 is TGTGCCAGCTCAGGTAGCGGGCCTTACAATGAGCAGTTCTTC.

The rearrangement joins TRBV4-1 to TRBJ2-1; D may be TRBD2 (6 bases). The CDR3 sequence is 16 residues long. CDR1 is MGHRA and CDR2 is YSYEKL in the germline V gene. The V and J ends lost 0 bases and 2 bases respectively, with 11 bases between them. CDR3 residues: CASSQEMLAPYNEQFF. CDR3 DNA: TGCGCCAGCAGCCAAGAGATGCTAGCGCCCTACAATGAGCAGTTCTTC.

This clone was found a few times. V gene TRBV28 combines with J gene TRBJ2-3; D perhaps matches TRBD2 (5 bases). Trimming shortened V by 5 bases and J by 2 bases, and 8 bases separated the two germline ends. Germline values: CDR1 MDHEN, CDR2 SYDVKM. The CDR3 has 13 amino acids. The CDR3 DNA reads TGTGCCAGCAGTAGGGAGTTCACAGATACGCAGTATTTT. Amino acids: CASSREFTDTQYF.

The table lists this clone with a few counts. The gene calls are TRBV7-2 and TRBJ2-1, with D perhaps matching TRBD2 (6 bases). Per the germline V gene, CDR1 is SGHTA and CDR2 is FQGNSA. Between the trimmed V and J ends, which lost 3 bases and 0 bases, there was a span of 9 bases. The CDR3 contains 15 residues. CDR3 protein: CASSFSGYSYNEQFF. Written as DNA, the CDR3 is TGTGCCAGCAGCTTTAGCGGTTACTCCTACAATGAGCAGTTCTTC.

This clone showed up just a few times. The V call is TRBV5-1, the J call TRBJ2-3, with 7 bases that match TRBD1. V shed 3 bases, J shed 6 bases, and the junction held 13 bases outside the gene matches. CDR3 size: 16 residues. Germline V gene lookup returns CDR1 SGHRS and CDR2 YFSETQ. This chain's CDR3 is CASSSGQKTVQDTQYF. The CDR3 region has the DNA TGCGCCAGCAGCTCGGGACAGAAAACGGTCCAGGATACGCAGTATTTT.

A note on this clone: Other DNA sequences from this sample encode an identical CDR3 as well. This sequence joins TRBV18 and TRBJ2-3; D remains unclear. CDR1 is KGHSH, CDR2 LQKENI, per germline. V was shortened by 0 bases and J by 6 bases, with 4 bases between the two germline ends. CDR3 size: 12 residues. CDR3 residues: CASSPPVDTQYF. In nucleotides, the CDR3 is TGTGCCAGCTCACCACCGGTCGATACGCAGTATTTT.

The V call is TRBV29-1, the J call TRBJ2-7, with TRBD1 matching over 10 bases. CDR1 and CDR2 from the germline V gene are SQVTM and ANQGSEA. The length of the CDR3 is 12 residues. The junction had 6 bases not matched to a gene; V was cut back by 8 bases and J by 5 bases. CDR3 region: CSIRGQGNEQYF. The CDR3, as DNA: TGCAGCATCCGGGGACAGGGGAACGAGCAGTACTTC.

This clone was seen only a few times. The genes are TRBV14 and TRBJ2-1; TRBD2 agrees at 11 bases. CDR1 and CDR2 from the germline V gene are SGHDN and FVKESK. The length of the CDR3 is 15 residues. The V and J ends lost 3 bases and 7 bases, in that order; junction bases with no gene match: 5. CDR3 sequence: CASSHSGRALNEQFF. The CDR3 DNA is TGTGCCAGCAGCCATAGCGGGAGGGCCCTTAATGAGCAGTTCTTC.

The chain carries TRBV28 and TRBJ2-1; 9 bases fit TRBD2. The CDR3 covers 15 residues. The germline V gene encodes CDR1 MDHEN and CDR2 SYDVKM. The V and J ends lost 5 bases and 6 bases, in that order; junction bases with no gene match: 8. DNA for the CDR3: TGTGCCAGCAGTCAGGATCTAGCGGGAAGCAATGAGCAGTTCTTC. Amino acid sequence: CASSQDLAGSNEQFF.

This clone was found a few times. The chain uses TRBV4-3 and TRBJ1-2; 11 bases align to TRBD1. This CDR3 contains 15 residues. Trimming at V came to 1 base and at J to 4 bases, leaving 2 bases not matched to a gene. Germline V CDR1 and CDR2: LGHNA, YSLEER. CDR3 sequence reads: CASSQVGTGGYGYTF. CDR3 nucleotides: TGCGCCAGCAGCCAAGTCGGGACAGGGGGCTATGGCTACACCTTC.

There are a few counts of this clone. The chain couples TRBV30 to TRBJ2-6; D remains unclear. The CDR3 is made up of 13 amino acids. Between the trimmed V and J ends, which lost 0 bases and 3 bases, there was a span of 3 bases. Germline V gene sequence: CDR1 GTSNPN, CDR2 SVGIG (reference sequence). The CDR3 reads CAWSVIGANVLTF. CDR3 sequence (DNA): TGTGCCTGGAGTGTAATTGGGGCCAACGTCCTGACTTTC.

The chain joins TRBV10-3 to TRBJ2-7; tentatively, D is TRBD1 (6 bases). The V and J ends lost 1 base and 2 bases respectively, with 6 bases between them. This CDR3 has 13 amino acids. The germline gives CDR1 ENHRY, CDR2 SYGVKD. The CDR3 sequence: CAISEWGPYEQYF. CDR3 in DNA: TGTGCCATCAGTGAGTGGGGGCCCTACGAGCAGTACTTC.

This chain joins TRBV2 and TRBJ1-2; tentative D call: TRBD1 (6 bases). Germline CDR1 SNHLY, CDR2 FYNNEI. The CDR3 contains 13 residues. The V end lost 4 bases, the J end lost 4 bases, and 10 bases lay between the germline ends. CDR3 DNA: TGTGCCAGCAGTGCGGACAGCTTCTATGGCTACACCTTC. This gives the protein CASSADSFYGYTF.

V gene TRBV30 combines with J gene TRBJ2-7; D possibly corresponds to TRBD1 (6 bases). Germline CDR1 is GTSNPN and CDR2 is SVGIG (reference sequence). This CDR3 is 14 amino acids long. The V end lost 1 base, the J end lost 3 bases, and 13 bases lay between the germline ends. CDR3 sequence: CAWSGGGQIYEQYF. CDR3 DNA sequence: TGTGCCTGGAGTGGAGGGGGACAAATCTACGAGCAGTACTTC. Full variable domain (missing parts from reference TRBV30 and TRBJ2-7): SQTIHQWPATLVQPVGSPLSLECTVEGTSNPNLYWYRQAAGRGLQLLFYSVGIGQISSEVPQNLSASRPQDRQFILSSKKLLLSDSGFYLCAWSGGGQIYEQYFGPGTRLTVT.

This clone was found a few times. This chain joins TRBV7-8 and TRBJ2-1, with 10 bases matching TRBD2. J was trimmed by 9 bases and V by 1 base; bases with no gene match: 6. The CDR3 totals 15 residues. In germline, CDR1 is SGHVS, CDR2 FQNEAQ. The CDR3 region is CASSLDATSGTEQFF. CDR3 nucleotides: TGTGCCAGCAGCTTAGATGCCACTAGCGGGACTGAGCAGTTCTTC.

The chain carries TRBV13 and TRBJ2-7; 10 bases agree with TRBD1. The CDR3 loop spans 14 amino acids. Per the germline V gene, CDR1 is PRHDT and CDR2 is FYEKMQ (reference sequence). Unmatched junction bases numbered 6, after V lost 5 bases and J lost 5 bases. The CDR3 protein is CASSAGTGDHEQYF. The CDR3 bases are TGTGCCAGCAGCGCTGGGACAGGGGACCACGAGCAGTACTTC.

The V call is TRBV21-1, the J call TRBJ2-6; the table's D call TRBD1 went unverified against the DNA. TRBV21-1 is described as a pseudogene. CDR3 length: 20 residues. CDR3 DNA: TGTGCCAGCAGCAAAGAAAGGATAGGACAATTAACCTCTGGGGCCAACGTCCTGACTTTC. Translation: CASSKERIGQLTSGANVLTF.

The V and J genes are TRBV10-3 and TRBJ2-7; 9 nucleotides match TRBD1. The J segment lost 4 bases and the V segment lost 2 bases, leaving 12 bases of the junction unmatched. The germline CDR1 and CDR2 sequences are ENHRY and SYGVKD. CDR3 length: 17 residues. CDR3 sequence reads: CAISELFSDRGLYEQYF. The CDR3 DNA reads as TGTGCCATCAGTGAGCTATTCTCGGACAGGGGTTTATACGAGCAGTACTTC.